This T cell receptor (beta chain) is from a study of CD8 T cells in ankylosing spondylitis. TCRdb re-derived calls from the 5' RACE reads in MiXCR, one entry per CDR3 protein. The sample has about 150,000 distinct CDR3 sequences; more than 5.5% are singletons. The V segment lost 3 bases and the J segment 6 bases; nucleotides outside the gene matches: 8. CDR1 is SGHRS, CDR2 YFSETQ, per germline. There are 16 residues in the CDR3. The table lists this clonotype with a few counts. The chain couples TRBV5-1 to TRBJ2-1, with 11 bases identical to TRBD2. The sequence was collected from a female donor with ankylosing spondylitis or in good health (not recorded which). The sequenced sample was blood, either unsorted or a sorted T cell fraction (not recorded which). The CDR3, as DNA: TGCGCCAGCAGCTCACCCGGGACTAGCGGATCCAATGAGCAGTTCTTC. Its protein is CASSSPGTSGSNEQFF. Supplemented by reference TRBV5-1 and TRBJ2-1, the full variable domain reads KAGVTQTPRYLIKTRGQQVTLSCSPISGHRSVSWYQQTPGQGLQFLFEYFSETQRNKGNFPGRFSGRQFSNSRSEMNVSTLELGDSALYLCASSSPGTSGSNEQFFGPGTRLTVL.